These T cell receptor beta chains were read from a single sample in a study of cytomegalovirus exposure and HLA in healthy donors. Repertoires were generated with immunoSEQ multiplex PCR, while TCRdb's copy carries only in-frame clones and drops some. The sample shows tens of thousands of clones, 72% of them seen only once. The source material was PBMCs. These receptor sequences come from a woman aged 50 to 60 in good health and CMV-seropositive. CDR3s include the opening cysteine and the closing phenylalanine or tryptophan. The D gene is left open where the match is weak. The size field is filled for only some rows; it gives once, few, many or a size class.

CDR3aa: CASSRGLAGGRGAQETQYF
CDR3nt: TGTGCCAGCAGCCGCGGGCTAGCGGGAGGGCGGGGGGCCCAAGAGACCCAGTACTTC
abundance: NA
d_gene: TRBD2
v_gene: TRBV7-9
j_gene: TRBJ2-5

CDR3aa: CASSFGVTDYEQYF
CDR3nt: TGTGCCAGCAGCTTCGGAGTTACCGACTACGAGCAGTACTTC
abundance: NA
d_gene: NA
v_gene: TRBV7-6
j_gene: TRBJ2-7

CDR3aa: CASSNLGGGSYEQYF
CDR3nt: TGTGCCAGCAGCAACCTTGGGGGGGGTTCCTACGAGCAGTACTTC
abundance: once
d_gene: TRBD2
v_gene: TRBV7-2
j_gene: TRBJ2-7

CDR3aa: CASSLVASGSDEQFF
CDR3nt: TGTGCCAGCAGTTTGGTGGCTAGCGGGAGCGATGAGCAGTTCTTC
abundance: NA
d_gene: TRBD2
v_gene: TRBV27
j_gene: TRBJ2-1

CDR3aa: CSSSPSGTEAFF
CDR3nt: TGTTCCAGCAGCCCCAGTGGCACTGAAGCTTTCTTT
abundance: NA
d_gene: NA
v_gene: TRBV7-9
j_gene: TRBJ1-1

CDR3aa: CATSRDSGTGSEKLFF
CDR3nt: TGTGCCACCAGCAGAGACTCCGGGACAGGGAGTGAAAAACTGTTTTTT
abundance: NA
d_gene: TRBD1
v_gene: TRBV15
j_gene: TRBJ1-4

CDR3aa: CASSRGHGLEQYF
CDR3nt: TGTGCCAGCAGCCGAGGACACGGCCTCGAGCAGTACTTC
abundance: NA
d_gene: NA
v_gene: TRBV7-6
j_gene: TRBJ2-7

CDR3aa: CASRSGSAYEQYF
CDR3nt: TGTGCCAGTAGAAGCGGGAGCGCCTACGAGCAGTACTTC
abundance: NA
d_gene: TRBD2
v_gene: TRBV19
j_gene: TRBJ2-7

CDR3aa: CASSQAGSFTGELFF
CDR3nt: TGCGCCAGCAGCCAAGCCGGGTCCTTTACCGGGGAGCTGTTTTTT
abundance: NA
d_gene: NA
v_gene: TRBV4-3
j_gene: TRBJ2-2

CDR3aa: CASSTQTGYPSEQYF
CDR3nt: TGTGCCAGCAGCACCCAGACAGGGTACCCAAGTGAGCAGTACTTC
abundance: NA
d_gene: TRBD1
v_gene: TRBV7-8
j_gene: TRBJ2-7

CDR3aa: CASGGTRAGALGYPYEQYF
CDR3nt: TGTGCCAGCGGAGGGACTAGAGCGGGGGCCCTAGGGTACCCCTACGAGCAGTACTTC
abundance: NA
d_gene: TRBD2
v_gene: TRBV7-8
j_gene: TRBJ2-7

CDR3aa: CASSLGGYGYTF
CDR3nt: TGTGCCAGCAGCTTGGGAGGCTATGGCTACACCTTC
abundance: NA
d_gene: NA
v_gene: TRBV7-9
j_gene: TRBJ1-2

CDR3aa: CASSLTSGRMGGELFF
CDR3nt: TGTGCCAGCAGTTTAACTAGCGGGAGAATGGGCGGGGAGCTGTTTTTT
abundance: NA
d_gene: TRBD2
v_gene: TRBV28
j_gene: TRBJ2-2

CDR3aa: CASWGGTSGVNEQFF
CDR3nt: TGTGCCAGTTGGGGGGGGACTAGCGGGGTCAATGAGCAGTTCTTC
abundance: NA
d_gene: TRBD2
v_gene: TRBV19
j_gene: TRBJ2-1

CDR3aa: CASSCDRGLGGLNTEAFF
CDR3nt: TGTGCCAGCAGCTGTGACAGGGGGCTAGGAGGCCTTAACACTGAAGCTTTCTTT
abundance: NA
d_gene: TRBD1
v_gene: TRBV7-4
j_gene: TRBJ1-1

CDR3aa: CASSLQQGRPLNEKLFF
CDR3nt: TGTGCCAGCAGCCTCCAACAGGGCCGACCGCTTAATGAAAAACTGTTTTTT
abundance: NA
d_gene: NA
v_gene: TRBV28
j_gene: TRBJ1-4

CDR3aa: CASSPGGQPQHF
CDR3nt: TGTGCCAGCAGCCCAGGGGGTCAGCCCCAGCATTTT
abundance: NA
d_gene: TRBD1
v_gene: TRBV7-9
j_gene: TRBJ1-5

CDR3aa: CASTSDSSNQPQHF
CDR3nt: TGTGCCAGCACTTCGGACAGTTCGAATCAGCCCCAGCATTTT
abundance: few
d_gene: NA
v_gene: TRBV28
j_gene: TRBJ1-5

CDR3aa: CASSPDRGRQPQHF
CDR3nt: TGTGCCAGCTCCCCTGACAGGGGTCGTCAGCCCCAGCATTTT
abundance: NA
d_gene: TRBD1
v_gene: TRBV18
j_gene: TRBJ1-5

CDR3aa: CASISQPPTAEQYF
CDR3nt: TGTGCCAGCATATCACAGCCCCCTACTGCGGAGCAGTACTTC
abundance: NA
d_gene: NA
v_gene: TRBV5-6
j_gene: TRBJ2-7

CDR3aa: CASSSKLAGGFEQYF
CDR3nt: TGTGCCAGCAGCTCGAAACTAGCGGGAGGCTTCGAGCAGTACTTC
abundance: NA
d_gene: TRBD2
v_gene: TRBV11-2
j_gene: TRBJ2-7

CDR3aa: CASSLREGLGEQYF
CDR3nt: TGTGCCAGCAGCTTGCGGGAGGGCCTTGGCGAGCAGTACTTC
abundance: NA
d_gene: TRBD2
v_gene: TRBV5-4
j_gene: TRBJ2-7

CDR3aa: CSVAKGGEETQYF
CDR3nt: TGCAGCGTGGCTAAGGGGGGGGAAGAGACCCAGTACTTC
abundance: NA
d_gene: NA
v_gene: TRBV29-1
j_gene: TRBJ2-5

CDR3aa: CASSEAGSGNQPQHF
CDR3nt: TGTGCCAGCAGTGAGGCGGGGAGCGGCAATCAGCCCCAGCATTTT
abundance: once
d_gene: NA
v_gene: TRBV25-1
j_gene: TRBJ1-5

CDR3aa: CASSPDLSSYEQYF
CDR3nt: TGTGCCAGCAGCCCCGACTTGAGCTCCTACGAGCAGTACTTC
abundance: NA
d_gene: NA
v_gene: TRBV5-6
j_gene: TRBJ2-7

CDR3aa: CASSLVQGGEKLFF
CDR3nt: TGTGCCAGCAGCTTAGTACAGGGGGGAGAAAAACTGTTTTTT
abundance: few
d_gene: TRBD1
v_gene: TRBV11-2
j_gene: TRBJ1-4

CDR3aa: CSVKSGSVTTDTQYF
CDR3nt: TGCAGCGTAAAGAGCGGGAGTGTAACCACAGATACGCAGTATTTT
abundance: few
d_gene: TRBD2
v_gene: TRBV29-1
j_gene: TRBJ2-3

CDR3aa: CASSIGMVVTDTQYF
CDR3nt: TGTGCCAGTAGTATCGGGATGGTAGTCACAGATACGCAGTATTTT
abundance: NA
d_gene: NA
v_gene: TRBV19
j_gene: TRBJ2-3

CDR3aa: CASSPPTGITEAFF
CDR3nt: TGTGCCAGCAGCCCCCCCACAGGGATCACTGAAGCTTTCTTT
abundance: NA
d_gene: NA
v_gene: TRBV7-9
j_gene: TRBJ1-1

CDR3aa: CASRSQGGAAYGYTF
CDR3nt: TGTGCCAGCAGGTCCCAAGGGGGCGCGGCCTATGGCTACACCTTC
abundance: NA
d_gene: TRBD1
v_gene: TRBV28
j_gene: TRBJ1-2

CDR3aa: CASSPTAGGEWTDTQYF
CDR3nt: TGTGCCAGCAGCCCTACAGCGGGAGGGGAATGGACAGATACGCAGTATTTT
abundance: few
d_gene: TRBD2
v_gene: TRBV7-8
j_gene: TRBJ2-3

CDR3aa: CASSLAGTGKAEAFF
CDR3nt: TGTGCCAGCAGCTTAGCTGGGACAGGTAAGGCTGAAGCTTTCTTT
abundance: once
d_gene: TRBD1
v_gene: TRBV7-9
j_gene: TRBJ1-1

CDR3aa: CASSPPFTGHSYEQYF
CDR3nt: TGTGCCAGCTCACCACCTTTCACTGGGCACTCCTACGAGCAGTACTTC
abundance: few
d_gene: NA
v_gene: TRBV18
j_gene: TRBJ2-7

CDR3aa: CASSVGQGNYGYTF
CDR3nt: TGTGCCAGCAGCGTCGGGCAGGGGAACTATGGCTACACCTTC
abundance: NA
d_gene: NA
v_gene: TRBV9
j_gene: TRBJ1-2

CDR3aa: CASSYEQGGSYEQYF
CDR3nt: TGTGCCAGCAGTTACGAACAGGGGGGTTCCTACGAGCAGTACTTC
abundance: few
d_gene: TRBD1
v_gene: TRBV6-6
j_gene: TRBJ2-7

CDR3aa: CASSLDLAGGSYEQYF
CDR3nt: TGTGCCAGCAGCTTAGACCTAGCGGGGGGATCCTACGAGCAGTACTTC
abundance: NA
d_gene: TRBD2
v_gene: TRBV7-2
j_gene: TRBJ2-7

CDR3aa: CASSEENYNEQFF
CDR3nt: TGTGCCAGCAGCGAGGAGAACTACAATGAGCAGTTCTTC
abundance: NA
d_gene: NA
v_gene: TRBV11-2
j_gene: TRBJ2-1

CDR3aa: CATSRDGPGQGEGDTQYF
CDR3nt: TGTGCCACCAGCAGAGATGGTCCGGGACAGGGGGAGGGAGATACGCAGTATTTT
abundance: NA
d_gene: TRBD1
v_gene: TRBV15
j_gene: TRBJ2-3